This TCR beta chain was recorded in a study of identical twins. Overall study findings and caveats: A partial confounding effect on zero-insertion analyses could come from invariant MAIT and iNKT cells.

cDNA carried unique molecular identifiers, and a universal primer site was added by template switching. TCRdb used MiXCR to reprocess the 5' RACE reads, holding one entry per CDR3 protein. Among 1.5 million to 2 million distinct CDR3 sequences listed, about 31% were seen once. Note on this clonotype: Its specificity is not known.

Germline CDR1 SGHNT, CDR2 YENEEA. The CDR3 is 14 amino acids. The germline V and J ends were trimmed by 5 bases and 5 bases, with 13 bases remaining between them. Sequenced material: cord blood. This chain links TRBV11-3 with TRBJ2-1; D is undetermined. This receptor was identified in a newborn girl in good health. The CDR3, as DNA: TGTGCCAGCAGCCCCCAGTCTACCGACAATGAGCAGTTCTTC. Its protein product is CASSPQSTDNEQFF. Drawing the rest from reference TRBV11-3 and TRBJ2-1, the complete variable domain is EAGVVQSPRYKIIEKKQPVAFWCNPISGHNTLYWYLQNLGQGPELLIRYENEEAVDDSQLPKDRFSAERLKGVDSTLKIQPAELGDSAVYLCASSPQSTDNEQFFGPGTRLTVL.